These 21 T cell receptor beta chains were sequenced from one sample in a study of glioma-infiltrating T cells. Amplification of TCR alpha and beta CDR3 regions from RNA used iRepertoire nested multiplex PCR. MiXCR was run by TCRdb on the multiplex PCR reads, yielding one entry per CDR3 protein. The sample carries approximately 93,000 distinct CDR3 sequences, approximately 40% recorded once. The sequenced material came from glioma tissue, nonneoplastic brain tissue, or PBMCs (not recorded which). The receptors stem from a human donor with low-grade glioma or glioblastoma, undergoing nonglioma brain surgery, or in good health (not recorded which).

The table lists this clonotype with many counts. The chain employs TRBV11-2 and TRBJ2-6, with D uncertain. Germline V gene sequence: CDR1 SGHAT, CDR2 FQNNGV. This CDR3 is built from 15 residues. V lost 7 bases and J lost 0, with 10 bases in between. In DNA form, the CDR3 reads TGTGCCAGCAATTGGTACGCCTCTGGGGCCAACGTCCTGACTTTC. This translates into CASNWYASGANVLTF.

This clonotype appeared many times. CDR3 in DNA: TGTGCCAGTAAGTCTCCCGGGACAGGGGACACTGAAGCTTTCTTT. Its protein product is CASKSPGTGDTEAFF. J is TRBJ1-1 and V is TRBV19, with 10 bases fitting TRBD1. V shed 7 bases, J shed 3 bases, and the junction held 8 bases outside the gene matches. The CDR3 is 15 amino acids. Germline V CDR1 and CDR2: LNHDA, SQIVND (reference sequence).

This clonotype was recorded many times. V usage is TRBV18 and J usage is TRBJ1-3; 7 bases line up with TRBD1. With 6 bases clipped from V and 0 bases from J, the junction kept 11 bases outside the gene matches. The CDR3 is made up of 17 amino acids. Per the germline V gene, CDR1 is KGHSH and CDR2 is LQKENI. Here the CDR3 DNA reads TGTGCCAGCTCTCCAGGGACAGCTTCGAGCTCTGGAAACACCATATATTTT. Its protein product is CASSPGTASSSGNTIYF.

Many counts were recorded for this clonotype. The chain couples TRBV11-2 to TRBJ2-2, with TRBD2 identical over 10 bases. After removal of 5 bases from V and 1 base from J, the junction contained 4 bases not matched to a gene. CDR1 SGHAT and CDR2 FQNNGV come from the germline V gene. CDR3 size: 16 residues. Here the CDR3 DNA reads TGTGCCAGCAGCCAACGGACTAGCGGGAACACCGGGGAGCTGTTTTTT. Amino acids: CASSQRTSGNTGELFF.

This clonotype was detected many times. V and J are TRBV2 and TRBJ2-1; D not certain. CDR1 is SNHLY, CDR2 FYNNEI, per germline. The CDR3 spans 16 residues. V lost 0 bases and J 0 bases, leaving 9 bases between the germline ends. Here the CDR3 DNA reads TGTGCCAGCAGTGAAGCTTCCAGGAGCTCCTACAATGAGCAGTTCTTC. Encoded protein: CASSEASRSSYNEQFF.

This clonotype was observed many times. The V and J genes are TRBV11-3 and TRBJ2-2, with D unclear. From germline, CDR1 is SGHNT and CDR2 YENEEA. The CDR3 extends over 14 amino acids. The V end lost 2 bases, the J end lost 6 bases, and 10 bases lay between the germline ends. The CDR3 DNA follows: TGTGCCAGCAGCTTAAGGGCATGGGCCGGGGAGCTGTTTTTT. It translates to CASSLRAWAGELFF.

The genes are TRBV15 and TRBJ2-3; TRBD2 agrees at 7 bases. This CDR3 spans 16 amino acids. In germline, CDR1 is LNHNV, CDR2 YYDKDF (reference sequence). Unmatched junction bases numbered 12, after V lost 3 bases and J lost 6 bases. The CDR3 DNA is TGTGCCACCAGCAGTTTCTCCGCGGGAGATTACGATACGCAGTATTTT. Residues: CATSSFSAGDYDTQYF.

The V and J genes are TRBV30 and TRBJ1-2; D uncertain. The ends were cut back, 1 base at V and 8 bases at J, with 14 bases in the middle. The CDR3 consists of 13 residues. Germline-derived CDR1 and CDR2 are GTSNPN and SVGIG (reference sequence). Written as DNA, the CDR3 is TGTGCCTGGAGTGCAATCGCGAATTGGGGCTACACCTTC. The encoded protein is CAWSAIANWGYTF.

In its sample, this clonotype was seen many times. A junction end diverges from the germline sequence, so it may reflect a read error. V and J are TRBV2 and TRBJ1-4; D remains unclear. The CDR3 consists of 13 residues. From germline, CDR1 is SNHLY and CDR2 FYNNEI. CDR3 residues: CASREEFLEKLFF. The CDR3 coding sequence is TGTGCCAGCAGGGAAGAATTTCTTGAAAAACTGTTTTTT.

For this clonotype: This may come from a read error, since a much larger clone is one base off. In DNA, the CDR3 is TGTGCCAGCAGCCGAGGACTGTATAAGCCCCAGCATTTT. Amino acid sequence: CASSRGLYKPQHF. The gene calls are TRBV5-8 and TRBJ1-5; no definite D call. The CDR3 sequence is 13 residues long. V lost 4 bases, J lost 8 bases, and 13 bases lay in between. Looked up from germline, CDR1 is SGHTS and CDR2 is YDEGEE.

Concerning this clonotype itself: Being one base from a much bigger clone, this may be a read error. The chain is built from TRBV6-4 and TRBJ2-3, with 9 nucleotides matching TRBD2. This CDR3 spans 14 amino acids. Losses at the gene ends were 9 bases for V and 5 bases for J; bases not matched to a gene: 9. CDR1 is MRHNA and CDR2 is SNTAGT in the germline V gene. CDR3 region: CARSLAGAGDTQYF. The CDR3 DNA reads TGTGCCAGGAGTTTAGCGGGGGCTGGAGATACGCAGTATTTT.

This clonotype was recorded at least ten times. V is TRBV12-3 or TRBV12-4 and J is TRBJ2-7; a possible D gene is TRBD1 (6 bases). The CDR3 runs 14 residues. Deletions cut 5 bases from V and 3 bases from J, with 14 bases between. The CDR3 loop is CASSKGDNLYEQYF. The DNA for the CDR3 is TGTGCCAGCAGTAAAGGGGACAACCTCTACGAGCAGTACTTC.

This clonotype was recorded many times. This chain connects TRBV20-1 to TRBJ1-1; D possibly corresponds to TRBD1 (5 bases). Trimming pared 0 bases from V and 10 bases from J, leaving 18 bases between. The CDR3 spans 14 residues. Germline V CDR1 and CDR2: DFQATT, SNEGSKA (reference sequence). The CDR3 protein is CSARDPTGGEGAFF. The CDR3 bases are TGCAGTGCTAGAGACCCTACAGGTGGAGAAGGAGCTTTCTTT.

The gene calls are TRBV5-1 and TRBJ2-1, with 7 bases fitting TRBD1. The CDR3 sequence is 13 residues long. Per germline, CDR1 SGHRS and CDR2 YFSETQ. Trimming removed 0 bases from V and 10 bases from J; junction bases left unmatched: 4. CDR3 DNA: TGCGCCAGCAGCTTGGTAGGGGGCTACGAGCAGTTCTTC. Its protein product is CASSLVGGYEQFF.

V usage is TRBV5-5 and J usage is TRBJ1-1; perhaps TRBD1 as D (5 bases). CDR1 and CDR2 from the germline V gene are SGHKS and YYEKEE (reference sequence). V was clipped by 9 bases and J by 0 bases, with 24 bases between them. The CDR3 consists of 17 residues. In nucleotides, the CDR3 is TGTGCCACCACACCCGGGGACTTTAGGATCCTGAACACTGAAGCTTTCTTT. It translates to CATTPGDFRILNTEAFF.

This clonotype was observed at least ten times. The chain recombines TRBV18 with TRBJ2-1; tentative D call: TRBD2 (6 bases). Trimming stripped 5 bases from V and 10 bases from J, with 18 bases between. This CDR3 spans 14 amino acids. Looked up from germline, CDR1 is KGHSH and CDR2 is LQKENI. In DNA form, the CDR3 reads TGTGCCAGCTCAAGGGAAACTAGCTTATCCGAGCAGTTCTTC. Amino acid sequence: CASSRETSLSEQFF. Full variable domain (outside the CDR3, taken from reference TRBV18 and TRBJ2-1): NAGVMQNPRHLVRRRGQEARLRCSPMKGHSHVYWYRQLPEEGLKFMVYLQKENIIDESGMPKERFSAEFPKEGPSILRIQQVVRGDSAAYFCASSRETSLSEQFFGPGTRLTVL.

This clonotype was counted many times. V and J are TRBV5-1 and TRBJ2-5, with D uncertain. The germline V and J ends were trimmed by 0 bases and 3 bases, with 12 bases remaining between them. Germline V CDR1 and CDR2: SGHRS, YFSETQ. The CDR3 runs to 15 residues. The CDR3 sequence: CASSLGIQTKETQYF. CDR3 DNA sequence: TGCGCCAGCAGCTTGGGTATACAGACAAAAGAGACCCAGTACTTC. The variable domain in full, with the rest retrieved from reference TRBV5-1 and TRBJ2-5, is KAGVTQTPRYLIKTRGQQVTLSCSPISGHRSVSWYQQTPGQGLQFLFEYFSETQRNKGNFPGRFSGRQFSNSRSEMNVSTLELGDSALYLCASSLGIQTKETQYFGPGTRLLVL.

This clonotype was detected only a few times. It may be a read error: a sequence one base away is much more abundant. This chain joins TRBV4-2 and TRBJ2-1; D tentatively fits TRBD1 or TRBD2 (5 bases each). The CDR3 spans 16 residues. Germline V gives CDR1 LGHNA, CDR2 YNFKEQ. V gave up 9 bases and J gave up 2 bases, with 20 bases separating them. The CDR3 loop is CASSDSGAVPYNEQFF. As DNA, the CDR3 is TGTGCCAGTAGCGATTCCGGGGCGGTCCCCTACAATGAGCAGTTCTTC.

The chain joins TRBV20-1 to TRBJ2-7; 8 bases agree with TRBD2. Per germline, CDR1 DFQATT and CDR2 SNEGSKA (reference sequence). The V gene end was trimmed by 6 bases and the J gene end by 2 bases; junction bases not matched to a gene: 3. This CDR3 has 12 residues. The CDR3 DNA reads as TGCAGTGCCTCCGGGGGGGCCTACGAGCAGTACTTC. Its protein is CSASGGAYEQYF.

This clonotype was detected many times. The chain recombines TRBV2 with TRBJ1-5, with a tentative D call TRBD1 (6 bases). CDR1 is SNHLY and CDR2 is FYNNEI in the germline V gene. Trimming pared 6 bases from V and 6 bases from J, leaving 27 bases between. The CDR3 consists of 18 residues. The CDR3 DNA is TGTGCCAGCAGAGAGCAACAGGGAGCACACGGCTCGGGTCAGCCCCAGCATTTT. The encoded protein is CASREQQGAHGSGQPQHF.

The sample holds many counts of this clonotype. The chain links TRBV12-5 to TRBJ2-1; D possibly corresponds to TRBD1 (5 bases). Germline V gene data show CDR1 as LGHNT and CDR2 as FRNRAP. V lost 5 bases to trimming and J lost 11 bases, with 10 bases between them. This CDR3 is built from 11 residues. In DNA form, the CDR3 reads TGTGCTAGTGGTGTTGGGGCCCAGCAGTTCTTC. Its translation is CASGVGAQQFF.